This T cell receptor (beta chain) was captured by sequencing in a study of cytomegalovirus exposure and HLA in healthy donors. As regards this clone: Antigen unknown.

Notes on the study in general: In vitro experiments confirmed that a few CMV-associated chains were specific for CMV antigens. In an earlier analysis, about 87% or about 30%: the productive usage of most TCR beta V segments.

Primers for the PCR totalled 60 Vbeta and 13 Jbeta. Profiled with immunoSEQ multiplex PCR; TCRdb holds only in-frame clones, not every one. In the table there are roughly 61,000 clones, 80% of which are singletons. Sequencing was carried out using PBMCs. This sequence was found in a male donor in good health and CMV-seronegative.

The CDR3 DNA follows: TGTGCCAGCAGTCCCGGACAGCCCTATGGCTACACCTTC. Translated, it gives CASSPGQPYGYTF. J is TRBJ1-2 and V is TRBV5-6; TRBD1 might be the D (6 bases). Trimming took off 5 bases at V and 4 bases at J, with 12 bases between the two ends. The germline gives CDR1 SGHDT, CDR2 YYEEEE. This CDR3 region has 13 residues.